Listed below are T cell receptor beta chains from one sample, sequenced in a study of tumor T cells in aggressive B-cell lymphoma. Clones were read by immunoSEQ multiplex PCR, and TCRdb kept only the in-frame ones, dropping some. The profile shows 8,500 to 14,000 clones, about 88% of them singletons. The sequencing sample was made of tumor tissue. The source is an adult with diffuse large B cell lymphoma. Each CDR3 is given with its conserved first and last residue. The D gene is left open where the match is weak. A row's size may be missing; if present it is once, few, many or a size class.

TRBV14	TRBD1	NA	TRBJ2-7	CASSQGDSTYEQYF	TGTGCCAGCAGCCAAGGGGACAGTACCTACGAGCAGTACTTC
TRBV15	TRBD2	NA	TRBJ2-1	CATSRDYTSGRDNEQFF	TGTGCCACCAGCAGAGATTACACTAGCGGCAGGGACAATGAGCAGTTCTTC
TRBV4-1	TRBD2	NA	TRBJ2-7	CASSQFRGSSYEQYF	TGCGCCAGCAGCCAATTCCGCGGGAGCTCCTACGAGCAGTACTTC
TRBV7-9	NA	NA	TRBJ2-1	CASSNPARTVQFF	TGTGCCAGCAGCAACCCCGCGAGAACCGTGCAGTTCTTC
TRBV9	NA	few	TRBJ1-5	CASSVRRDSDQPQHF	TGTGCCAGCAGCGTCCGACGGGATAGCGATCAGCCCCAGCATTTT
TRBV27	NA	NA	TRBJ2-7	CASSPTGGSSYEQYF	TGTGCCAGCAGTCCGACCGGCGGGTCTAGCTACGAGCAGTACTTC
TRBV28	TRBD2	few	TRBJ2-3	CATRPRTSGRSDTQYF	TGTGCCACCAGGCCCCGAACTAGCGGGAGATCGGATACGCAGTATTTT
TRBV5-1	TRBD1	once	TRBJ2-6	CASSWDRDSGANVLTF	TGCGCCAGCAGCTGGGACAGGGACTCTGGGGCCAACGTCCTGACTTTC
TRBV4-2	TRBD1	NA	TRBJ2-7	CASSPTLDRVTYEQYF	TGTGCCAGCAGCCCGACTTTGGACAGGGTGACCTACGAGCAGTATTTC
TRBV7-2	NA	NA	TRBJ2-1	CASSLEGGYNEQFF	TGTGCCAGCAGCTTAGAAGGGGGCTACAATGAGCAGTTCTTC
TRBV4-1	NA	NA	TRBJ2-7	CASSQFPGSYEQYF	TGCGCCAGCAGCCAATTCCCGGGCTCCTACGAGCAGTACTTC
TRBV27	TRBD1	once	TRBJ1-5	CASSRQGVSGQPQHF	TGTGCCAGCAGTAGACAGGGGGTCTCGGGTCAGCCCCAGCATTTT
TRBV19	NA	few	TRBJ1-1	CASSKGGVRTEAFF	TGTGCCAGTAGTAAAGGGGGAGTGAGGACTGAAGCTTTCTTT
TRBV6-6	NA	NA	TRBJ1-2	CASSYSNRVGYTF	TGTGCCAGCAGTTACTCGAACAGGGTTGGCTACACCTTC
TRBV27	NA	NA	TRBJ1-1	CASSPKDSRGGTEAFF	TGTGCCAGCAGTCCCAAAGACAGCCGCGGGGGAACTGAAGCTTTCTTT
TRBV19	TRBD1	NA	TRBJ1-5	CASSPWTGGQPQHF	TGTGCCAGTAGTCCTTGGACAGGGGGTCAGCCCCAGCATTTT
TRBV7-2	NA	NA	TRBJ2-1	CASSSGLAPNEQFF	TGTGCCAGCAGCTCGGGGCTAGCGCCCAATGAGCAGTTCTTC
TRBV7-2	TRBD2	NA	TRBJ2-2	CASSRRLAGRTGELFF	TGTGCCAGCAGCCGTAGACTAGCGGGTCGCACCGGGGAGCTGTTTTTT
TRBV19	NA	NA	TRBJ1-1	CASSMGSPMNTEAFF	TGTGCCAGTAGTATGGGCAGTCCTATGAACACTGAAGCTTTCTTT
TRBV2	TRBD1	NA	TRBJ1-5	CATQGKSQPQHF	TGTGCCACACAGGGGAAAAGTCAGCCCCAGCATTTT
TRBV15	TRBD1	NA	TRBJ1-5	CATSRWDREFQPQHF	TGTGCCACCAGCAGATGGGACAGGGAGTTTCAGCCCCAGCATTTT
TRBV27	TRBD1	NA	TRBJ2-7	CASRSLGVDGTGIYEQYF	TGTGCCAGCAGGTCCCTAGGGGTCGACGGGACAGGTATCTACGAGCAGTACTTC
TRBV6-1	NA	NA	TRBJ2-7	CASSDEGVVNEQYF	TGTGCCAGCAGTGATGAGGGGGTGGTGAACGAGCAGTACTTC
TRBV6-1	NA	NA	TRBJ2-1	CATPPVGLPYNEQFF	TGTGCCACCCCCCCAGTGGGACTGCCTTACAATGAGCAGTTCTTC
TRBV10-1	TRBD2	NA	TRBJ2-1	CASSPGLAGVIYNEQFF	TGCGCCAGCAGTCCGGGACTAGCGGGAGTAATCTACAATGAGCAGTTCTTC
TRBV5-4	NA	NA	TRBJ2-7	CASNSPARGEQYF	TGTGCCAGCAACTCCCCGGCTCGCGGCGAGCAGTACTTC
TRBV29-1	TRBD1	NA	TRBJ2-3	CSVEMGETGGRTDTQYF	TGCAGCGTTGAAATGGGGGAGACAGGGGGGAGGACAGATACGCAGTATTTT
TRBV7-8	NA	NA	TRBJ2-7	CASSPLGPAGTYEQYF	TGTGCCAGCAGCCCCCTGGGTCCGGCGGGGACCTACGAGCAGTACTTC
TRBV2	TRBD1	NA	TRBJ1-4	CASRTGVYTGEKLFF	TGTGCCAGCCGGACAGGGGTTTATACGGGTGAAAAACTGTTTTTT
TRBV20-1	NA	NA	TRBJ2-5	CSAREQETQYF	TGCAGTGCTAGAGAACAGGAGACCCAGTACTTC
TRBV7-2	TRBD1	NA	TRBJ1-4	CASSLVGGTGNEKLFF	TGTGCCAGCAGCTTAGTGGGGGGGACAGGGAATGAAAAACTGTTTTTT
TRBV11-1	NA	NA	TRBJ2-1	CASSFDSVGEQFF	TGTGCCAGCAGCTTCGACTCGGTCGGTGAGCAGTTCTTC
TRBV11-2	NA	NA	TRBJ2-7	CASASLAMGSYEQYF	TGTGCCAGCGCCTCACTAGCCATGGGGTCCTACGAGCAGTACTTC
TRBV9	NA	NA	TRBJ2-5	CASSAPRGGETQYF	TGTGCCAGCAGCGCTCCCCGAGGGGGAGAGACCCAGTACTTC
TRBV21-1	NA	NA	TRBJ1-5	CASSFEGAPIAPYSNQPQHF	TGTGCCAGCAGCTTTGAGGGGGCACCCATAGCCCCCTATAGCAATCAGCCCCAGCATTTT
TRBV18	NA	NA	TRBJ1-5	CASSPLQNSNQPQHF	TGTGCCAGCTCACCGCTACAGAATAGCAATCAGCCCCAGCATTTT
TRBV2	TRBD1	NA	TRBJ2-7	CASSAGGPNEQYF	TGTGCCAGCAGTGCAGGGGGTCCCAACGAGCAGTACTTC
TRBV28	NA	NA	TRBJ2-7	CASSAPERALGEQYF	TGTGCCAGCAGTGCCCCGGAGAGGGCTCTTGGGGAGCAGTACTTC
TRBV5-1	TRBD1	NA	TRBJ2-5	CASSLGTVQETQYF	TGCGCCAGCAGCCTGGGGACAGTTCAAGAGACCCAGTACTTC
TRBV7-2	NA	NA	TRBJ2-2	CASSLTGTNTGELFF	TGTGCCAGCAGCTTAACGGGAACGAACACCGGGGAGCTGTTTTTT
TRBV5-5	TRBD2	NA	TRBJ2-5	CASSLIAGGPSEQEAQYF	TGTGCCAGCAGCCTGATAGCGGGAGGGCCCTCGGAACAAGAGGCCCAGTACTTC
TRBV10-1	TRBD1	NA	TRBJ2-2	CASRTPGQRNTGELFF	TGCGCCAGCAGGACACCGGGACAGAGGAACACCGGGGAGCTGTTTTTT
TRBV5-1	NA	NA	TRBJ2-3	CASSFTSIDTQYF	TGCGCCAGCAGCTTCACTAGCATCGATACGCAGTATTTT
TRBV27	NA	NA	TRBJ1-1	CASSPNGGEAFF	TGTGCCAGCAGCCCTAATGGGGGGGAAGCTTTCTTT
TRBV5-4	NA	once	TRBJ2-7	CASSSPGTTQGEQYF	TGTGCCAGCAGCTCCCCCGGGACTACCCAGGGGGAGCAGTACTTC
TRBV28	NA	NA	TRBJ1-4	CASSSTGGGAAEKLFF	TGTGCCAGCAGTTCAACGGGGGGGGGCGCGGCCGAAAAACTGTTTTTT
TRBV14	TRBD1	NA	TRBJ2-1	CASSPGQHPYNEQFF	TGTGCCAGCAGCCCGGGACAGCATCCCTACAATGAGCAGTTCTTC
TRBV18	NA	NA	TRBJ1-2	CASSPKPQGGSFYGYTF	TGTGCCAGCTCACCGAAACCCCAAGGGGGTTCTTTCTATGGCTACACCTTC
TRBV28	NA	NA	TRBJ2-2	CASSPYGQSNTGELFF	TGTGCCAGCAGTCCCTACGGACAGTCAAACACCGGGGAGCTGTTTTTT
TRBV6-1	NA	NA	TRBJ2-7	CASSSQGQANYEQYF	TGTGCCAGCAGTTCCCAGGGGCAGGCGAACTACGAGCAGTACTTC
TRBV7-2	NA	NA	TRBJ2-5	CASSLAGRQETQYF	TGTGCCAGCAGCTTAGCTGGCAGACAAGAGACCCAGTACTTC
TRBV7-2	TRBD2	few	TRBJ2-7	CASSLAGGSVYEQYF	TGTGCCAGCAGCTTAGCTGGCGGGAGTGTGTACGAGCAGTACTTC
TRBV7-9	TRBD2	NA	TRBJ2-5	CASSLNSGSARETQYF	TGTGCCAGCAGCTTAAATAGCGGGAGTGCTCGAGAGACCCAGTACTTC
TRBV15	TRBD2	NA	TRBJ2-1	CATSRDRLAGGMNEQFF	TGTGCCACCAGCAGAGATCGTCTAGCGGGAGGTATGAATGAGCAGTTCTTC
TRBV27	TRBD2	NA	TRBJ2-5	CASSWKAGGPMETQYF	TGTGCCAGCAGTTGGAAAGCGGGAGGGCCGATGGAGACCCAGTACTTC
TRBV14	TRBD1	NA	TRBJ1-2	CASSQGQFYGYTF	TGTGCCAGCAGCCAGGGACAGTTCTATGGCTACACCTTC
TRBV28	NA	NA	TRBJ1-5	CAVEGEIQPQHF	TGTGCAGTTGAGGGGGAAATTCAGCCCCAGCATTTT
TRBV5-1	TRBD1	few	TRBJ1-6	CASSLARTGINSPLHF	TGCGCCAGCAGCCTGGCAAGGACAGGGATTAATTCACCCCTCCACTTT
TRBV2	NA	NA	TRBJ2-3	CASMRQGTDTQYF	TGTGCCAGCATGCGACAGGGCACAGATACGCAGTATTTT
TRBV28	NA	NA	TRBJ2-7	CASSWGDRTSYEQYF	TGTGCCAGCAGTTGGGGGGACAGAACGTCCTACGAGCAGTACTTC